The rows below give T cell receptor beta chains drawn from one sample of a study of T cells after yellow fever vaccination. Each CDR3 protein gets one entry after TCRdb re-called the 5' RACE reads with MiXCR. The table includes hundreds of thousands of distinct CDR3 sequences, roughly a fifth detected once. The material sequenced was PBMCs, taken 15 days after the yellow fever booster vaccination. These receptors all stem from a man aged 30 to 45 who received the YFV17D yellow fever vaccine. Both conserved end residues are part of each CDR3. The D gene is left open where the match is weak. Some rows have no size entry. The others give once, few or many, or a class for an expanded clone.

CDR3nt,CDR3aa,v_gene,len,d_gene,abundance,j_gene
TGTGCCAGCAGTTTACTGGGGGGGGAGCAGTTCTTC,CASSLLGGEQFF,TRBV27,12,TRBD2,many,TRBJ2-1
TGTGCCAGCACGCCAGGTGGGGGTACTGGGGCCAACGTCCTGACTTTC,CASTPGGGTGANVLTF,TRBV28,16,NA,NA,TRBJ2-6
TGTGCTAGTGGATACGGACTAGCGGGAGGCTCCTACGAGCAGTACTTC,CASGYGLAGGSYEQYF,TRBV12-5,16,TRBD2,NA,TRBJ2-7
TGTGCCAGCAGCCTCGGGTGGAGGGAGCAAAACATTCAGTACTTC,CASSLGWREQNIQYF,TRBV7-9,15,NA,few,TRBJ2-4
TGTGCCAGCAGCCAAGATTCGCCGGGTCACTATGGCTACACCTTC,CASSQDSPGHYGYTF,TRBV14,15,NA,NA,TRBJ1-2
TGCGCCAGCAGCCATCCGGGACTTTACAATGAGCAGTTCTTC,CASSHPGLYNEQFF,TRBV4-3,14,NA,few,TRBJ2-1
TGTGCCAGCAGCAACACCGGCTATCAGCCCCAGCATTTT,CASSNTGYQPQHF,TRBV12-3/TRBV12-4,13,NA,once,TRBJ1-5
TGTGCCAGCAGTTTCTCCGCAAACAGTGAAGCTTTCTTT,CASSFSANSEAFF,TRBV12-3/TRBV12-4,13,NA,NA,TRBJ1-1
TGTGCCAGCAGCCAGTCCGGGACAGGGCGCGAGCAGTACTTC,CASSQSGTGREQYF,TRBV7-3,14,TRBD1,NA,TRBJ2-7
TGTGCCAGCAGCCCATGGGATGCGGGAGGAGGCAATGAGCAGTTCTTC,CASSPWDAGGGNEQFF,TRBV7-2,16,TRBD2,NA,TRBJ2-1
TGCGCCAGCAGTCAGCCCACTAGCCGGAGCTCCTACAATGAGCAGTTCTTC,CASSQPTSRSSYNEQFF,TRBV23-1,17,NA,few,TRBJ2-1
TGTGCCAGCATGGGCGGGGAGCTGTTTTTT,CASMGGELFF,TRBV6-5,10,NA,few,TRBJ2-2
TGCAGTGCTGTTTTTCGCGGGAGCGGGGAGACCCAGTACTTC,CSAVFRGSGETQYF,TRBV20-1,14,TRBD2,few,TRBJ2-5
TGTGCCAGCCGAAATTTTCCGGGAGCAGGGATCTTC,CASRNFPGAGIF,TRBV2,12,NA,few,TRBJ2-5
TGTGCCAGCAGCTCCCCTGTCGAGCAGTACTTC,CASSSPVEQYF,TRBV7-8,11,NA,few,TRBJ2-7
TGTGCCAGCAGGTCGACAGGGGTGAACACTGAAGCTTTCTTT,CASRSTGVNTEAFF,TRBV28,14,TRBD1,many,TRBJ1-1
TGTGCCAGCAGCTTCGGACAGGTTAGCACAGATACGCAGTATTTT,CASSFGQVSTDTQYF,TRBV5-5,15,TRBD1,NA,TRBJ2-3
TGCAGTGCTAGTGCTCCTAGCGGGAGTCGTACGTACGAGACCCAGTACTTC,CSASAPSGSRTYETQYF,TRBV20-1,17,TRBD2,few,TRBJ2-5
TGTGCCAGCTCACCAAACTTATCTGGGGGCGCGGACGAGCAGTACTTC,CASSPNLSGGADEQYF,TRBV18,16,NA,NA,TRBJ2-7
TGTGCCAGCAGGGGAGGGACTTACTACAATGAGCAGTTCTTC,CASRGGTYYNEQFF,TRBV6-1,14,TRBD2,few,TRBJ2-1
TGTGCCAGCTCTCGGGCCTACTCCTACAATGAGCAGTTCTTC,CASSRAYSYNEQFF,TRBV6-2/TRBV6-3,14,NA,NA,TRBJ2-1
TGCAGTGCTAGAGTCCTGTCTGTACGTTACAATGAGCAGTTCTTC,CSARVLSVRYNEQFF,TRBV20-1,15,NA,few,TRBJ2-1
TGCAGCGTTGAGGGGACAGGGGGGTACAATGAGCAGTTCTTC,CSVEGTGGYNEQFF,TRBV29-1,14,TRBD1,few,TRBJ2-1
TGTGCCACCAGCAGAGGAACTACCAACCAAGAGACCCAGTACTTC,CATSRGTTNQETQYF,TRBV15,15,NA,NA,TRBJ2-5
TGCAGTGCTAGAGTGGAAGGACAGGGGGGTTATGGCTACACCTTC,CSARVEGQGGYGYTF,TRBV20-1,15,TRBD1,few,TRBJ1-2
TGTGCCAGCAGCCCCTCGACAGGGGAGCACGAAAAACTGTTTTTT,CASSPSTGEHEKLFF,TRBV7-2,15,TRBD1,NA,TRBJ1-4
TGTGCCAGTAGTATAGTTGCGGATGAGCAGTTCTTC,CASSIVADEQFF,TRBV19,12,NA,few,TRBJ2-1
TGTGCCACCAGCAGAGATCTGAGGGTAATCAATGAAAAACTGTTTTTT,CATSRDLRVINEKLFF,TRBV15,16,NA,NA,TRBJ1-4
TGTGCCAGCAGCCCTTCTACAGGGGAAACTAACTATGGCTACACCTTC,CASSPSTGETNYGYTF,TRBV4-2,16,TRBD1,few,TRBJ1-2
TGCAGCGTTGAAACCGGAGGGGGCTACGAGCAGTACTTC,CSVETGGGYEQYF,TRBV29-1,13,NA,NA,TRBJ2-7
TGTGCCAGCAGTTTGGAAGGGTTTGAGCAGTTCTTC,CASSLEGFEQFF,TRBV12-3/TRBV12-4,12,NA,few,TRBJ2-1
TGTGCCAGCAGCTTAATCGCCGAGCAGTACTTC,CASSLIAEQYF,TRBV7-2,11,NA,few,TRBJ2-7
TGCAGTGCCCTGGACAGCACTGGTTTAGAGACCCAGTACTTC,CSALDSTGLETQYF,TRBV20-1,14,NA,NA,TRBJ2-5
TGTGCCAGCAGCGATGGACTAGCGGGGGGAAATGAGCAGTTCTTC,CASSDGLAGGNEQFF,TRBV7-2,15,TRBD2,few,TRBJ2-1
TGCGCCAGCAGCTCGAACCAGGGTGGGCCTGAAGCTTTCTTT,CASSSNQGGPEAFF,TRBV5-1,14,NA,few,TRBJ1-1
TGTGCCAGCAGCACAACTAGCGGGATAAAGACCCAGTACTTC,CASSTTSGIKTQYF,TRBV7-2,14,TRBD2,few,TRBJ2-5